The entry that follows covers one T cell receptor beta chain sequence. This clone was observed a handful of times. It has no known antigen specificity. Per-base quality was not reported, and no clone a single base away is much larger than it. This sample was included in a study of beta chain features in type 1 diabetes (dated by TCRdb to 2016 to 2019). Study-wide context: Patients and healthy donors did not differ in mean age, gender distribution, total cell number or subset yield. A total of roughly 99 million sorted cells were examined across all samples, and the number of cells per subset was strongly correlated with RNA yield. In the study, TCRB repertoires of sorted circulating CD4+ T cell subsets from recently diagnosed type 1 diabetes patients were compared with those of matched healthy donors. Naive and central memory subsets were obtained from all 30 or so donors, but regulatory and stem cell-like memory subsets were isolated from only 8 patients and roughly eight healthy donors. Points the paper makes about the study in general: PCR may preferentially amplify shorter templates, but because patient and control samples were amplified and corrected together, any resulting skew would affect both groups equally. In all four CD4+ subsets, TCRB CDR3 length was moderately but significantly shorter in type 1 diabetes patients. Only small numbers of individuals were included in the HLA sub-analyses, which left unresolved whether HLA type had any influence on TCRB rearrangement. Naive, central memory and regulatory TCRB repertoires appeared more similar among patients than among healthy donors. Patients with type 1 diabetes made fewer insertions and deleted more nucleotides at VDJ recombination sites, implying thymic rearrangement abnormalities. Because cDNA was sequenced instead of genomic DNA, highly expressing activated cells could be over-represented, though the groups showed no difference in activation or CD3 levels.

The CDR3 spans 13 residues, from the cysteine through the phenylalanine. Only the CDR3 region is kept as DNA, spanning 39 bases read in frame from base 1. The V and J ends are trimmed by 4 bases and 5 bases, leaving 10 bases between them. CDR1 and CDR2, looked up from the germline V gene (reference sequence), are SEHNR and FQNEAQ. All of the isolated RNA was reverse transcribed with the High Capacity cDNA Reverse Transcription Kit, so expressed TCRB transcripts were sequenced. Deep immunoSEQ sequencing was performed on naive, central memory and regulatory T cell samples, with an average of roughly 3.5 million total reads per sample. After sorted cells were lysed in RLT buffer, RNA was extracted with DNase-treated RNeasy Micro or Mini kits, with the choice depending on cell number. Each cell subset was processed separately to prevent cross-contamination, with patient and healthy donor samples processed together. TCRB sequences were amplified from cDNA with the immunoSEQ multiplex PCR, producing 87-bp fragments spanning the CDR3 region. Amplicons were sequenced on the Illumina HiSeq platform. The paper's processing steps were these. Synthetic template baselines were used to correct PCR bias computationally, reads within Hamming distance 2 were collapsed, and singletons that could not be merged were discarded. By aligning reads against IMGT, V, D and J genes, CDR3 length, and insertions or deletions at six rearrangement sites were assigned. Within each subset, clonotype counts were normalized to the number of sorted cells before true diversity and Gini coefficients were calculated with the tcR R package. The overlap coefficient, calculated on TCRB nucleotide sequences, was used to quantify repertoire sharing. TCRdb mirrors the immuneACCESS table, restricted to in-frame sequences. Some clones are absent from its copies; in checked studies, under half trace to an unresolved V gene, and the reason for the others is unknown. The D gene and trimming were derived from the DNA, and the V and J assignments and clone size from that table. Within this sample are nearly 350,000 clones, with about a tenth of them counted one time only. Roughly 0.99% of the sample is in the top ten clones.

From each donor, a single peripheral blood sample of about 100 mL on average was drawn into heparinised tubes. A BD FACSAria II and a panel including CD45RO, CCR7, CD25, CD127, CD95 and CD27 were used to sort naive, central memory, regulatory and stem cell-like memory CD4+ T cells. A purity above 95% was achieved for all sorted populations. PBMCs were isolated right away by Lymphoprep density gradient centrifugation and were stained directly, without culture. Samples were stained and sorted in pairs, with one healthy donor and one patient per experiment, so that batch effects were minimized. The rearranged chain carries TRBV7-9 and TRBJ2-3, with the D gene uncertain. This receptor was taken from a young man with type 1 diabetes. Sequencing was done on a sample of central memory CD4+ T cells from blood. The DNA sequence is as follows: TGTGCCAGCAGCTCCATTGGACGAGATACGCAGTATTTT. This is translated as CASSSIGRDTQYF.